Each of the 10 T cell receptor beta chains below was sequenced from the same sample in a study of cytomegalovirus exposure and HLA in healthy donors. 13 Jbeta primers and 60 Vbeta primers were used for the PCR. Profiled with immunoSEQ multiplex PCR; TCRdb holds only in-frame clones, not every one. The sample lists roughly 200,000 clones, roughly 74% occurring once. Sequencing was done on a sample of PBMCs. The source of these receptors is a female donor in good health and CMV-seronegative.

The chain has TRBV7-7 and TRBJ1-1, with D hard to call. Germline-derived CDR1 and CDR2 are SSHAT and FNYEAQ (reference sequence). Trimming pared 5 bases from V and 0 bases from J, leaving 7 bases between. This CDR3 has 13 residues. CDR3 loop: CASSLQMNTEAFF. The CDR3 DNA sequence: TGTGCCAGCAGCCTACAGATGAACACTGAAGCTTTCTTT.

This sequence joins TRBV19 and TRBJ1-1; 8 positions agree with TRBD1. The CDR3 has 16 residues. The J segment lost 4 bases and the V segment lost 5 bases, leaving 12 bases of the junction unmatched. Germline loops: CDR1 LNHDA, CDR2 SQIVND (reference sequence). The CDR3 bases are TGTGCCAGTAGTCCCTACGACCCAGGGGGCATCACTGAAGCTTTCTTT. This encodes CASSPYDPGGITEAFF.

This clone was picked up one time. The chain has TRBV27 and TRBJ2-3; D remains unclear. Deletions cut 3 bases from V and 9 bases from J, with 13 bases between. The CDR3 consists of 13 residues. From germline, CDR1 is MNHEY and CDR2 SMNVEV (reference sequence). The CDR3 spells CASSFSDYFTQYF. DNA for the CDR3: TGTGCCAGCAGTTTTTCAGATTATTTCACGCAGTATTTT.

V and J are TRBV6-5 and TRBJ1-4; D not resolved. Looked up from germline, CDR1 is MNHEY and CDR2 is SVGAGI. The germline V and J ends were trimmed by 0 bases and 6 bases, with 8 bases remaining between them. CDR3 size: 14 residues. CDR3 DNA sequence: TGTGCCAGCAGTTACTCGAAACAGTATGAAAAACTGTTTTTT. The encoded protein is CASSYSKQYEKLFF.

This chain connects TRBV6-5 to TRBJ2-7; TRBD2 might be the D (6 bases). In germline, CDR1 is MNHEY, CDR2 SVGAGI. Trimming took off 8 bases at V and 7 bases at J, with 18 bases between the two ends. This CDR3 region has 13 residues. Here the CDR3 DNA reads TGTGCCAGCGGGGCGCTGGTCGGGGGAGAGCAGTACTTC. Its translation is CASGALVGGEQYF.

The chain recombines TRBV30 with TRBJ1-5; 7 bases match TRBD1. From germline, CDR1 is GTSNPN and CDR2 SVGIG (reference sequence). V was clipped by 4 bases and J by 1 base; unmatched bases: 4. This CDR3 has 14 residues. The DNA of the CDR3 is TGTGCCTGGACCTTGACAGGGAGCAATCAGCCCCAGCATTTT. This encodes CAWTLTGSNQPQHF.

The V call is TRBV5-1, the J call TRBJ2-7, with TRBD1 matching 8 bases. V trimming: 2 bases; J trimming: 3 bases; junction bases outside the gene matches: 7. The CDR3 covers 15 residues. Germline lookup yields CDR1 SGHRS and CDR2 YFSETQ. The CDR3 region has the DNA TGCGCCAGCAGCTTTTCACAGGGGGTGCTCTACGAGCAGTACTTC. The encoded protein is CASSFSQGVLYEQYF.

To note about this clone: This specimen includes other DNA sequences encoding the same CDR3. The CDR3 DNA reads TGTGCCAGCAGCTTGGGGCTGGCGGGAGGGGACGAGCAGTACTTC. The encoded protein is CASSLGLAGGDEQYF. V gene TRBV7-9 combines with J gene TRBJ2-7, with 9 bases matching TRBD2. Germline lookup yields CDR1 SEHNR and CDR2 FQNEAQ (reference sequence). This CDR3 has 15 residues. Trimming at V came to 3 bases and at J to 5 bases, leaving 8 bases not matched to a gene.

This clone occurred once. V is TRBV2 and J is TRBJ1-1; 7 nucleotides align to TRBD1. CDR3 length: 14 residues. The J segment lost 0 bases and the V segment lost 6 bases, leaving 4 bases of the junction unmatched. Germline lookup yields CDR1 SNHLY and CDR2 FYNNEI. The CDR3: CASREQGLNTEAFF. CDR3 in DNA: TGTGCCAGCAGGGAACAGGGGCTGAACACTGAAGCTTTCTTT.

CDR3 amino acids: CASSPQAGANTEAFF. DNA of the CDR3: TGTGCCAGCAGCCCTCAAGCAGGGGCGAACACTGAAGCTTTCTTT. This chain uses TRBV11-3 with TRBJ1-1; D perhaps matches TRBD1 (6 bases). V gave up 5 bases and J gave up 1 base, with 14 bases separating them. The CDR3 runs 15 residues. In germline, CDR1 is SGHNT, CDR2 YENEEA.